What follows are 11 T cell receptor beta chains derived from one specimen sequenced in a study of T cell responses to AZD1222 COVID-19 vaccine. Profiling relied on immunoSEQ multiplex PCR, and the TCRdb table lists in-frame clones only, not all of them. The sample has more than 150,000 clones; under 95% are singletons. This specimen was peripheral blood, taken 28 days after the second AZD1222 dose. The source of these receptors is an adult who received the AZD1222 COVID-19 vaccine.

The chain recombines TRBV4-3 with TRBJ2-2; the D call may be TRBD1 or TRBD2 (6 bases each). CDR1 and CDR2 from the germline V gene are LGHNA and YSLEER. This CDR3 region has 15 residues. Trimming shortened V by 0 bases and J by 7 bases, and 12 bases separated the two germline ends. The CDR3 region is CASSQEGGSGGELFF. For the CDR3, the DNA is TGCGCCAGCAGCCAAGAAGGGGGGTCTGGCGGGGAGCTGTTTTTT.

CDR3 coding DNA: TGTGCCACCAGCAGAGGAACGACAGCGAACACTGAAGCTTTCTTT. As protein: CATSRGTTANTEAFF. This chain links TRBV15 with TRBJ1-1; a weak D match, TRBD1 (5 bases). V was clipped by 1 base and J by 1 base, with 10 bases between them. The CDR3 has 15 amino acids. Germline-derived CDR1 and CDR2 are LNHNV and YYDKDF (reference sequence).

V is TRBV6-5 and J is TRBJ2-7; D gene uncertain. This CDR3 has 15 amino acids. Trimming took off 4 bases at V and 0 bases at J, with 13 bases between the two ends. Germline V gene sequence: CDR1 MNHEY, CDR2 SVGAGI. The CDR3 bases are TGTGCCAGCAGTTCGGGTTCCCGCAGCTCCTACGAGCAGTACTTC. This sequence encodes CASSSGSRSSYEQYF.

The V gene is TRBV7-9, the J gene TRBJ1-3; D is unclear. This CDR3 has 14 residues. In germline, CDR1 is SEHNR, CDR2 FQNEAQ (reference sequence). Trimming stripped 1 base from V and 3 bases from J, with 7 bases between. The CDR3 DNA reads TGTGCCAGCAGCTTAGAGAGGGTTGGAAACACCATATATTTT. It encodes CASSLERVGNTIYF.

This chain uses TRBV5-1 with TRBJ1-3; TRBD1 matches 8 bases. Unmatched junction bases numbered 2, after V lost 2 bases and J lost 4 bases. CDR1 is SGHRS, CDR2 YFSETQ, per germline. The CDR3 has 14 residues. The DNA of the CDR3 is TGCGCCAGCAGCTTCGGACAGGGCGGAAACACCATATATTTT. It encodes CASSFGQGGNTIYF.

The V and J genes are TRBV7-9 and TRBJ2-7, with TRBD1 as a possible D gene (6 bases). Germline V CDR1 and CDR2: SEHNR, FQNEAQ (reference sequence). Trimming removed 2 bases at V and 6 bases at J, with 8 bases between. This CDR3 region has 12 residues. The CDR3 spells CASSLLGGEQYF. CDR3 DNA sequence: TGTGCCAGCAGCTTACTAGGGGGCGAGCAGTACTTC.

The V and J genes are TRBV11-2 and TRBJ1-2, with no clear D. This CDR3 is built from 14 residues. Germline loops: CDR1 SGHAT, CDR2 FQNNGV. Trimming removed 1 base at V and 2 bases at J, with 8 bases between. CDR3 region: CASSLAQPNYGYTF. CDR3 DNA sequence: TGTGCCAGCAGCTTAGCGCAGCCCAACTATGGCTACACCTTC.

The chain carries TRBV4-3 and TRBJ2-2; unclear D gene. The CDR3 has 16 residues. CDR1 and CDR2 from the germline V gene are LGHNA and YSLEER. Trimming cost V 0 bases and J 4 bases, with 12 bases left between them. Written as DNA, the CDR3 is TGCGCCAGCAGCCAAGATCTTGCGACTCCCACCGGGGAGCTGTTTTTT. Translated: CASSQDLATPTGELFF.

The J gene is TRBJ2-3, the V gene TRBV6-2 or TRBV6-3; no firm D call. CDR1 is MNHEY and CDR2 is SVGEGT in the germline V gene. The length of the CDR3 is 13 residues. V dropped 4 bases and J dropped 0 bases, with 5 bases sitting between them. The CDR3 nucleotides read TGTGCCAGCAGTTTAACTAGCACAGATACGCAGTATTTT. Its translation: CASSLTSTDTQYF.

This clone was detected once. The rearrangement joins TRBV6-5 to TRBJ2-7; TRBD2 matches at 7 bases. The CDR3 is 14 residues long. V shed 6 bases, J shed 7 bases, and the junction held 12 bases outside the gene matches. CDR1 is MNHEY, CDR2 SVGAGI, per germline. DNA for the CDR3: TGTGCCAGCAGCCGGCTAGCGGACCCCCAGGAGCAGTACTTC. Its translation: CASSRLADPQEQYF.

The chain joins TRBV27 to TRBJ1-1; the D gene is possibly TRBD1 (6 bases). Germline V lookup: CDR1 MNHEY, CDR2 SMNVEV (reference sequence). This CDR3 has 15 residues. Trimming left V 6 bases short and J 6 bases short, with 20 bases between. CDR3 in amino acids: CASSPWLTGLAEAFF. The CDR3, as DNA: TGTGCCAGCAGCCCCTGGTTAACAGGGCTCGCTGAAGCTTTCTTT.